Listed below are T cell receptor beta chains from one sample, sequenced in a study of cytomegalovirus exposure and HLA in healthy donors. Produced via immunoSEQ multiplex PCR; TCRdb's table is partial and in-frame only. The top ten hold under 2% of the sample, which has about 200,000 clones, roughly 72% seen once. The sequenced sample was PBMCs. The receptors were gathered from a man aged 30 to 39 in good health and CMV-seronegative. CDR3s include the opening cysteine and the closing phenylalanine or tryptophan. Each record gives: J gene, V gene, clone size, CDR3 protein. The size field is filled for only some rows; it gives once, few, many or a size class.

j_gene: TRBJ2-6
v_gene: TRBV5-1
abundance: .
CDR3aa: CASSLDGSGANVLTF

j_gene: TRBJ2-5
v_gene: TRBV5-1
abundance: .
CDR3aa: CASSLSRGQETQYF

j_gene: TRBJ1-6
v_gene: TRBV11-3
abundance: .
CDR3aa: CASSMGQGAKTSPLHF

j_gene: TRBJ1-4
v_gene: TRBV28
abundance: .
CDR3aa: CASNVQGASNEKLFF

j_gene: TRBJ2-3
v_gene: TRBV5-4
abundance: .
CDR3aa: CASSLGQGGTDTQYF

j_gene: TRBJ1-1
v_gene: TRBV19
abundance: .
CDR3aa: CASSIGGGGHTEAFF

j_gene: TRBJ2-7
v_gene: TRBV25-1
abundance: .
CDR3aa: CASSETGTGYEQYF

j_gene: TRBJ1-1
v_gene: TRBV9
abundance: .
CDR3aa: CASSVRTGTNTEAFF

j_gene: TRBJ2-1
v_gene: TRBV6-1
abundance: .
CDR3aa: CASSEGMWRDHGNEQFF

j_gene: TRBJ2-5
v_gene: TRBV28
abundance: .
CDR3aa: CASSPSSGTIKETQYF

j_gene: TRBJ2-5
v_gene: TRBV4-1
abundance: .
CDR3aa: CASSQEGSRMLQETQYF

j_gene: TRBJ1-2
v_gene: TRBV15
abundance: .
CDR3aa: CATSRDGDRVFYGYTF

j_gene: TRBJ1-2
v_gene: TRBV28
abundance: .
CDR3aa: CASSFGEGVPNYGYTF

j_gene: TRBJ2-4
v_gene: TRBV6-4
abundance: once
CDR3aa: CASSAPLAGGPGNIQYF

j_gene: TRBJ1-5
v_gene: TRBV28
abundance: .
CDR3aa: CASSSAGAGGNQPQHF

j_gene: TRBJ1-1
v_gene: TRBV6-5
abundance: .
CDR3aa: CASNEQGYTEAFF

j_gene: TRBJ2-7
v_gene: TRBV2
abundance: .
CDR3aa: CASSELVAGWYEQYF

j_gene: TRBJ1-2
v_gene: TRBV7-9
abundance: .
CDR3aa: CASSLSPRETNYGYTF

j_gene: TRBJ2-1
v_gene: TRBV29-1
abundance: .
CDR3aa: CSVSSYNEQFF

j_gene: TRBJ2-2
v_gene: TRBV7-3
abundance: .
CDR3aa: CASGSGDGELFF

j_gene: TRBJ2-7
v_gene: TRBV14
abundance: .
CDR3aa: CASSQGATSGRVGYEQYF

j_gene: TRBJ2-2
v_gene: TRBV7-7
abundance: .
CDR3aa: CASSLEPGRGTGELFF

j_gene: TRBJ1-2
v_gene: TRBV5-4
abundance: .
CDR3aa: CASSLAAGGDYGYTF

j_gene: TRBJ1-3
v_gene: TRBV28
abundance: .
CDR3aa: CASRSGRAGNTIYF

j_gene: TRBJ2-1
v_gene: TRBV9
abundance: .
CDR3aa: CASSVGGAEYNEQFF

j_gene: TRBJ2-1
v_gene: TRBV29-1
abundance: once
CDR3aa: CSVEGDKYNEQFF

j_gene: TRBJ2-3
v_gene: TRBV10-3
abundance: .
CDR3aa: CAISVTSGSSTDTQYF

j_gene: TRBJ2-3
v_gene: TRBV11-2
abundance: .
CDR3aa: CASSKTGLDTQYF

j_gene: TRBJ2-5
v_gene: TRBV5-1
abundance: once
CDR3aa: CASSLSGLGSQETQYF

j_gene: TRBJ2-1
v_gene: TRBV6-4
abundance: .
CDR3aa: CASSDSDNNEQFF

j_gene: TRBJ2-5
v_gene: TRBV28
abundance: .
CDR3aa: CASSSPGLSRWGETQYF

j_gene: TRBJ2-2
v_gene: TRBV11-3
abundance: .
CDR3aa: CASSLLGSAGGELFF